Sequencing of this TCR beta chain was carried out in a study of cytomegalovirus exposure and HLA in healthy donors. Study-wide results and limits: The later analysis indicated that the majority of CMV-associated TCR beta chains appeared HLA-restricted.

PCR was performed using 60 Vbeta and 13 Jbeta primers. Repertoires were generated with immunoSEQ multiplex PCR, while TCRdb's copy carries only in-frame clones and drops some. The sample shows around 200,000 clones, around nine tenths of them seen only once. Germline loops: CDR1 MNHNY, CDR2 SVGAGI (reference sequence). CDR3 length: 16 amino acids. Trimming cost V 0 bases and J 3 bases, with 14 bases left between them. As concerns this clone: The antigen is undetermined.

The sample comprised PBMCs. The V call is TRBV6-6, the J call TRBJ1-1, with a weak D call TRBD1 (6 bases). This TCR derives from a woman in her 30s in good health and CMV-seronegative. The CDR3 nucleotides are TGTGCCAGCAGTTACTCGCGAGGGGGAAGGGACACTGAAGCTTTCTTT. This gives the protein CASSYSRGGRDTEAFF.